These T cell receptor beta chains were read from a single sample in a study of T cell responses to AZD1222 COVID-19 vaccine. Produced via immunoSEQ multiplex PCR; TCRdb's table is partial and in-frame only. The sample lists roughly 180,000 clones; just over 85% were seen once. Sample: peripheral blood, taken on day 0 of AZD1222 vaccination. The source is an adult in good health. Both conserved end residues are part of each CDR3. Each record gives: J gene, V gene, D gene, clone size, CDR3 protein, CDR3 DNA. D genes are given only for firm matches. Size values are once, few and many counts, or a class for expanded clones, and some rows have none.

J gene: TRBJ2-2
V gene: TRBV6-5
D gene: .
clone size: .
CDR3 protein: CASSYSNRLNTGELFF
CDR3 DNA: TGTGCCAGCAGTTACTCAAATAGACTCAACACCGGGGAGCTGTTTTTT

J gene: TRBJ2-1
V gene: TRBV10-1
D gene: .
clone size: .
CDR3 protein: CASSESGSSYNEQFF
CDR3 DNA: TGCGCCAGCAGTGAGTCGGGAAGCTCCTACAATGAGCAGTTCTTC

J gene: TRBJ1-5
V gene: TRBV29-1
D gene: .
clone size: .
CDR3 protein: CSAWGGSNQPQHF
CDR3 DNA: TGCAGCGCTTGGGGGGGCAGCAATCAGCCCCAGCATTTT

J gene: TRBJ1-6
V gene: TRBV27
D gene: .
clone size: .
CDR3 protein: CASSLKADNSPLHF
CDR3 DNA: TGTGCCAGCAGTTTAAAGGCAGATAATTCACCCCTCCACTTT

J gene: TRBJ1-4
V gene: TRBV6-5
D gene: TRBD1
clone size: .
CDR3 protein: CASSYSSAGGRGKLFF
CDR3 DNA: TGTGCCAGCAGTTACTCGTCGGCAGGGGGGAGGGGAAAACTGTTTTTT

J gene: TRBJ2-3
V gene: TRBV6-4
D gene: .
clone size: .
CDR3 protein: CASLQRGSSTDTQYF
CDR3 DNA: TGTGCCAGCCTACAGAGGGGATCTAGCACAGATACGCAGTATTTT

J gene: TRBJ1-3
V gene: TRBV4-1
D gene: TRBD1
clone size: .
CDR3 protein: CASSHERDRAGNTIYF
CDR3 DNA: TGCGCCAGCAGCCATGAGAGGGACAGGGCTGGAAACACCATATATTTT

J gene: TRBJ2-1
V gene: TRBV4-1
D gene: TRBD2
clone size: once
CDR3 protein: CASSQAGTSGGNEQFF
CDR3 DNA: TGCGCCAGCAGCCAAGCCGGGACTAGCGGGGGGAATGAGCAGTTCTTC

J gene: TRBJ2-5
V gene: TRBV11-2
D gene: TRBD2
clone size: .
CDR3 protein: CASSLAPGTSGSQETQYF
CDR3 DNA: TGTGCCAGCAGCTTAGCGCCCGGGACTAGCGGGTCCCAAGAGACCCAGTACTTC

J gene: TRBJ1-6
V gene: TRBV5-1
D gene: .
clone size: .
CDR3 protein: CASSSGVVGSNSPLHF
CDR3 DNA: TGCGCCAGCAGCTCCGGCGTTGTGGGATCAAATTCACCCCTCCACTTT

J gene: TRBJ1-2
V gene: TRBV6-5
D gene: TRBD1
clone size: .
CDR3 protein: CASRIGTGYGYTF
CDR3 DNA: TGTGCCAGCAGAATCGGGACAGGCTATGGCTACACCTTC

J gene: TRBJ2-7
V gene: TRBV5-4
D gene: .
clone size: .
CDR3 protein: CASSWGLDYEQYF
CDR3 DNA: TGTGCCAGCAGCTGGGGACTCGACTACGAGCAGTACTTC

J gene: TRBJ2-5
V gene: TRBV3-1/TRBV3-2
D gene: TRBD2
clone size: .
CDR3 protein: CASTLLGGETQYF
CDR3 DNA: TGTGCCAGCACCTTATTGGGGGGGGAGACCCAGTACTTC

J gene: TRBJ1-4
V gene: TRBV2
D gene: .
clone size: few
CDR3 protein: CASTRDGATNEKLFF
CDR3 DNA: TGTGCCAGCACCCGGGACGGAGCAACTAATGAAAAACTGTTTTTT

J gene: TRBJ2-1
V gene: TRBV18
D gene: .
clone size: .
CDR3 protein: CASSPTGTPRNEQFF
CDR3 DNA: TGTGCCAGCTCACCTACCGGGACCCCAAGGAATGAGCAGTTCTTC

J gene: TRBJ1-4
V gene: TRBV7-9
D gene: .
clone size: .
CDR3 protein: CASSSTRDGATNEKLFF
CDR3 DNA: TGTGCCAGCAGCTCGACCCGGGACGGTGCAACTAATGAAAAACTGTTTTTT

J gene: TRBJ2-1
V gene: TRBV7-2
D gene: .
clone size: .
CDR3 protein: CASSLAGSYNEQFF
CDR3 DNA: TGTGCCAGCAGCTTAGCTGGCTCTTACAATGAGCAGTTCTTC

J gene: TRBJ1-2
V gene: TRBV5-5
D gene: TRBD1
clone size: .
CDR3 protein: CASSLALTGGDYGYTF
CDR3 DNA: TGTGCCAGCAGCTTGGCCCTGACAGGGGGTGACTATGGCTACACCTTC

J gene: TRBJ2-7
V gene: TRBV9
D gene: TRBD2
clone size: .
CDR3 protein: CASSASGTNGYEQYF
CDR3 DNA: TGTGCCAGCAGCGCCTCCGGGACTAACGGCTACGAGCAGTACTTC

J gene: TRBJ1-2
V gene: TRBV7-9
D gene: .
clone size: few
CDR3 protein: CASSHTLGTGNYGYTF
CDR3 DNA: TGTGCCAGCAGCCACACCCTAGGGACGGGGAACTATGGCTACACCTTC

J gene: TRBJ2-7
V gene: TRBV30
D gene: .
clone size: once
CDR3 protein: CAWESTYEQYF
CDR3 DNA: TGTGCCTGGGAGAGCACCTACGAGCAGTACTTC